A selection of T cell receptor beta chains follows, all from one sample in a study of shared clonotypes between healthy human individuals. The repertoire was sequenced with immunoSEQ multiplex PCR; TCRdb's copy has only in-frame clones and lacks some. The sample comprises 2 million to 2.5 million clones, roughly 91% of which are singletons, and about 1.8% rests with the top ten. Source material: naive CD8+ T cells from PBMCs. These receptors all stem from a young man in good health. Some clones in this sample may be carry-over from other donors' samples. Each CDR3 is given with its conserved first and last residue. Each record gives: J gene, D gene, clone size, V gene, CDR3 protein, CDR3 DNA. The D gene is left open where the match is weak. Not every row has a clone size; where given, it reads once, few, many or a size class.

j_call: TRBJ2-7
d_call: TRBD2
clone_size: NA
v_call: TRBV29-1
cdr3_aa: CSVEASGTTQQHF
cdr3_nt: TGCAGCGTTGAAGCCAGCGGGACTACACAACAGCACTTC

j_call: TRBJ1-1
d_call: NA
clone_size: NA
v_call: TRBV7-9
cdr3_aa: CASSLLVQERNTEAFF
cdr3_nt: TGTGCCAGCAGCTTACTAGTGCAGGAACGGAACACTGAAGCTTTCTTT

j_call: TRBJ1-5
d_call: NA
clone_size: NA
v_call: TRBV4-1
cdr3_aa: CASRLSPNQPQHF
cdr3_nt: TGCGCCAGCAGGTTATCCCCCAATCAGCCCCAGCATTTT

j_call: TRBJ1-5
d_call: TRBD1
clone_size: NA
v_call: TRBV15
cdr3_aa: CATSWGQYNQPQHF
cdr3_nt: TGTGCCACAAGCTGGGGACAGTACAATCAGCCCCAGCATTTT

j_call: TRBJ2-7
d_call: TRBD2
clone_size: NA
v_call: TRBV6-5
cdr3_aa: CASRIRGTSAYEQYF
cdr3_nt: TGTGCCAGCAGGATCAGAGGGACTAGCGCCTACGAGCAGTACTTC

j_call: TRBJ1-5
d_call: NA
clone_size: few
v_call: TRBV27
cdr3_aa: CASSSGGPQHF
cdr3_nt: TGTGCCAGCAGTTCAGGAGGGCCCCAGCATTTT

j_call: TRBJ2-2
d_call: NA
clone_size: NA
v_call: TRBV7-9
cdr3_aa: CASSYSGSDTGELFF
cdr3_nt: TGTGCCAGCAGCTATTCCGGGAGCGACACAGGGGAGCTGTTTTTT

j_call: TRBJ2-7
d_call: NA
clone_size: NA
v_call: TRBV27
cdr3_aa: CASSLYDGEQYF
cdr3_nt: TGTGCCAGCAGTTTATATGATGGGGAGCAGTACTTC

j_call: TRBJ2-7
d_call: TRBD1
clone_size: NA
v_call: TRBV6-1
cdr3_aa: CASSKQGNSYEQYF
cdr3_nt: TGTGCCAGCAGCAAACAGGGGAACTCCTACGAGCAGTACTTC

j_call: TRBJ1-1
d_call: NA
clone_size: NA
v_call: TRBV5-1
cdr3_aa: CASSPPRVGGGIKGNTEAFF
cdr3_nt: TGCGCCAGCAGCCCCCCTCGGGTGGGGGGGGGTATCAAAGGGAACACTGAAGCTTTCTTT

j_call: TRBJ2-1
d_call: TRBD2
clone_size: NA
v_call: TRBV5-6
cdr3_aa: CASSLGLAGGMGEQFF
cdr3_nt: TGTGCCAGCAGCTTGGGTCTAGCGGGCGGAATGGGTGAGCAGTTCTTC

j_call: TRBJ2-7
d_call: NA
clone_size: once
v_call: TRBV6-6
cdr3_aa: CASSPQGWYEQYF
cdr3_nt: TGTGCCAGCAGTCCCCAGGGGTGGTACGAGCAGTACTTC

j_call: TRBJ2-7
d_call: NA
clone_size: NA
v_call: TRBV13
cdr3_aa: CASRNVDEVGNEQYF
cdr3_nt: TGTGCCAGCCGAAATGTAGATGAGGTCGGTAACGAGCAGTACTTC

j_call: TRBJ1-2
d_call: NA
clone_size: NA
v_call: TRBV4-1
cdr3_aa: CASSPGAKANYGYTF
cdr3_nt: TGCGCCAGCAGCCCTGGGGCCAAAGCTAACTATGGCTACACCTTC

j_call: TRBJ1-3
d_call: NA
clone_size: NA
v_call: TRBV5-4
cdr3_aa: CASSLIGAGNTIYF
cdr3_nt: TGTGCCAGCAGCTTGATAGGGGCTGGAAACACCATATATTTT

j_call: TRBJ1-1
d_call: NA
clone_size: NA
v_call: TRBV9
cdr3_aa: CASSVGNKDEAFF
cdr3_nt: TGTGCCAGCAGCGTGGGTAATAAAGATGAAGCTTTCTTT

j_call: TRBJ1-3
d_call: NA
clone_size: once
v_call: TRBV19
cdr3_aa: CASSIGWGARGNTIYF
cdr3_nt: TGTGCCAGTAGTATAGGATGGGGCGCGCGGGGAAACACCATATATTTT

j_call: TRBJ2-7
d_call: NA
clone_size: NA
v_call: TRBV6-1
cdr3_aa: CASLGRQVGYEQYF
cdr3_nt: TGTGCCAGCTTGGGGCGACAGGTCGGGTACGAGCAGTACTTC

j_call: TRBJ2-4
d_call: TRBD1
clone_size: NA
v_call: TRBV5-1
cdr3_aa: CASSLARDRGVEVAKNIQYF
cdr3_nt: TGCGCCAGCAGCTTGGCTAGGGACAGGGGAGTCGAGGTAGCCAAAAACATTCAGTACTTC

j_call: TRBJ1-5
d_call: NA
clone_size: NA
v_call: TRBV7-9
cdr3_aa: CASSPKGFFGHQPQHF
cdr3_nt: TGTGCCAGCAGCCCTAAGGGTTTCTTCGGCCATCAGCCCCAGCATTTT

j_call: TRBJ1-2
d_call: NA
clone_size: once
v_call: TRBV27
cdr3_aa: CASSLSGRTPFYDGYTF
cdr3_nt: TGTGCCAGCAGTTTATCGGGCAGGACCCCTTTCTACGATGGCTACACCTTC

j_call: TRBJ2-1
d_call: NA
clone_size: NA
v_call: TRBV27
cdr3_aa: CASSVSRGSSYNEQFF
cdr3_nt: TGTGCCAGCAGTGTGAGCCGCGGAAGCTCCTACAATGAGCAGTTCTTC

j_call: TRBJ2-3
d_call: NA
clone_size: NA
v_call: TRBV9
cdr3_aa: CASSPRAEITDTQYF
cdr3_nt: TGTGCCAGCAGCCCCCGGGCAGAAATTACAGATACGCAGTATTTT

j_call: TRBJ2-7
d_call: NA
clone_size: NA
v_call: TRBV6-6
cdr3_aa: CASSHSRGYEQYF
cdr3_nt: TGTGCCAGCAGTCACTCCAGGGGTTACGAGCAGTACTTC

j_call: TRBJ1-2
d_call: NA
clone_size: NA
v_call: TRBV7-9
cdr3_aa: CASSFLEIDGYTF
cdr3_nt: TGTGCCAGCAGCTTCTTAGAAATTGATGGCTACACCTTC

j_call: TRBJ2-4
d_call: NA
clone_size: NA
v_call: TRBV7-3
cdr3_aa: CASSLNGHSSTIQYF
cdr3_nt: TGTGCCAGCAGCTTAAACGGACACAGCTCGACCATTCAGTACTTC

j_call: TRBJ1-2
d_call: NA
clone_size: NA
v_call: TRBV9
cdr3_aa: CASKAGNDYGYTF
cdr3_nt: TGTGCCAGCAAGGCTGGGAATGACTATGGCTACACCTTC

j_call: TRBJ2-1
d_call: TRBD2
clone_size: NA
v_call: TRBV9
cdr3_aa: CASSVVGGLAGPSYNEQFF
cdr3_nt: TGTGCCAGCAGCGTAGTAGGGGGACTAGCGGGCCCCTCCTACAATGAGCAGTTCTTC

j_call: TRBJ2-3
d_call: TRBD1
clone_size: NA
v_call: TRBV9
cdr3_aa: CASSPGQGSTDTQYF
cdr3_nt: TGTGCCAGCAGCCCCGGACAGGGTAGCACAGATACGCAGTATTTT

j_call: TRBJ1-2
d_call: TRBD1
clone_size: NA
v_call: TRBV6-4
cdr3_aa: CASSETGGLFNYGYTF
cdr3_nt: TGTGCCAGCAGCGAGACAGGGGGGCTCTTTAACTATGGCTACACCTTC

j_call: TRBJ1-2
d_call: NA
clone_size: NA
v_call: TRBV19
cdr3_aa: CASSAKSLRGWEGYTF
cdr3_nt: TGTGCCAGTAGTGCAAAAAGCCTCAGAGGATGGGAAGGCTACACCTTC

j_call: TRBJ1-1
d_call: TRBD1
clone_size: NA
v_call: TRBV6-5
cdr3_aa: CASSYGGTANTEAFF
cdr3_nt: TGTGCCAGCAGTTACGGGGGGACAGCGAACACTGAAGCTTTCTTT

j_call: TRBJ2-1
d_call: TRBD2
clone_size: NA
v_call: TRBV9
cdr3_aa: CASNGGLAGYNEQFF
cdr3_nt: TGTGCCAGCAATGGAGGACTAGCGGGTTACAATGAGCAGTTCTTC

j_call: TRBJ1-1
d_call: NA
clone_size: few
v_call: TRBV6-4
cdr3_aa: CASGPRGGRTEAFF
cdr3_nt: TGTGCCAGCGGCCCCAGAGGGGGGCGCACTGAAGCTTTCTTT

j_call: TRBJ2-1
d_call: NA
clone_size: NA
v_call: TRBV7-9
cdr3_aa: CASRTPADRYNEQFF
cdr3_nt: TGTGCCAGCAGGACACCTGCGGACAGATACAATGAGCAGTTCTTC

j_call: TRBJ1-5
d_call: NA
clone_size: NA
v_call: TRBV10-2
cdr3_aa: CASSESRGAQNQPQHF
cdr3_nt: TGCGCCAGCAGTGAGTCGAGAGGGGCTCAAAATCAGCCCCAGCATTTT

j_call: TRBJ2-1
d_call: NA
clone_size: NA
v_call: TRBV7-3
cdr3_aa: CASSLPPYNEQFF
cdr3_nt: TGTGCCAGCAGCTTACCGCCATACAATGAGCAGTTCTTC

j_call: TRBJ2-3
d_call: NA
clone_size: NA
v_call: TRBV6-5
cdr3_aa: CASSSLPVSTDTQYF
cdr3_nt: TGTGCCAGCAGTTCCCTCCCCGTGAGCACAGATACGCAGTATTTT

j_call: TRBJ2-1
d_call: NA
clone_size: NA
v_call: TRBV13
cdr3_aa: CASSPTRSSSEQFF
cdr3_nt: TGTGCCAGCAGCCCCACGAGAAGTTCAAGTGAGCAGTTCTTC

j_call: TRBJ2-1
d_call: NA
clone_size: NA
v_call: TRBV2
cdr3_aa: CASSDYRGKVRNEQFF
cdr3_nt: TGTGCCAGCAGTGATTACCGGGGGAAGGTCCGCAATGAGCAGTTCTTC

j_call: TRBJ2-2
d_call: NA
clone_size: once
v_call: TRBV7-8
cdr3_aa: CASSLAWPGEGTTGELFF
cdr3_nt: TGTGCCAGCAGCTTAGCGTGGCCAGGCGAAGGAACCACCGGGGAGCTGTTTTTT

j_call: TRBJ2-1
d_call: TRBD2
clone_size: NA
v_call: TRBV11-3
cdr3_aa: CASSPGTSGNNEQFF
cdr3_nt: TGTGCCAGCAGCCCCGGGACTAGCGGAAACAATGAGCAGTTCTTC

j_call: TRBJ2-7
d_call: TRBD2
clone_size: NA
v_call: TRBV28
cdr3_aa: CASSFGRGLVLYEQYF
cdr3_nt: TGTGCCAGCAGTTTTGGGAGGGGACTAGTTTTATACGAGCAGTACTTC

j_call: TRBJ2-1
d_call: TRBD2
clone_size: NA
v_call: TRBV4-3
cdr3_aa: CASSPRAGGPNEQFF
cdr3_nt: TGCGCCAGCAGCCCGAGAGCGGGAGGGCCCAATGAGCAGTTCTTC

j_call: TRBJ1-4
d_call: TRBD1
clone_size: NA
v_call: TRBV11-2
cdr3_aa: CASSTRTGGDVEKLFF
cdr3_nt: TGTGCCAGCAGCACCCGGACAGGGGGGGATGTAGAAAAACTGTTTTTT

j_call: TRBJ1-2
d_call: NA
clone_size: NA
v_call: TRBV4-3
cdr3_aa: CASSPSWGPYGYTF
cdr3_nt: TGCGCCAGCAGCCCATCATGGGGTCCTTATGGCTACACCTTC

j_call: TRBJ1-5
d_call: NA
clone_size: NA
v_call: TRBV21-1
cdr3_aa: CASSAGRYDPGQPQHF
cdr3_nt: TGTGCCAGCAGTGCGGGGCGTTATGACCCAGGTCAGCCCCAGCATTTT

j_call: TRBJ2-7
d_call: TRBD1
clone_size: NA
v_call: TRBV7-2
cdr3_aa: CASSSGPDRGLNEQYF
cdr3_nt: TGTGCCAGCAGCTCTGGTCCCGACAGGGGGCTCAACGAGCAGTACTTC